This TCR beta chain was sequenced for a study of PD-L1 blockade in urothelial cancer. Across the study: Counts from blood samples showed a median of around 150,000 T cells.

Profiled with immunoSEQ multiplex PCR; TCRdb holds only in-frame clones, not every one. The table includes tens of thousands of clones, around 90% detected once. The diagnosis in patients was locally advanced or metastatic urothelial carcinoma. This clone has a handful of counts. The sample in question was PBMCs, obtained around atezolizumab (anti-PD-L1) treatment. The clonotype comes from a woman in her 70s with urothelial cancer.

The CDR3 here is CASSYAGGSYEQYF. CDR3 sequence (DNA): TGTGCCAGCAGTTACGCGGGAGGCTCCTACGAGCAGTACTTC. The V and J genes are TRBV6-6 and TRBJ2-7, with 8 bases aligning to TRBD2. Per germline, CDR1 MNHNY and CDR2 SVGAGI (reference sequence). This CDR3 is 14 amino acids long. V was clipped by 2 bases and J by 0 bases; unmatched bases: 0.